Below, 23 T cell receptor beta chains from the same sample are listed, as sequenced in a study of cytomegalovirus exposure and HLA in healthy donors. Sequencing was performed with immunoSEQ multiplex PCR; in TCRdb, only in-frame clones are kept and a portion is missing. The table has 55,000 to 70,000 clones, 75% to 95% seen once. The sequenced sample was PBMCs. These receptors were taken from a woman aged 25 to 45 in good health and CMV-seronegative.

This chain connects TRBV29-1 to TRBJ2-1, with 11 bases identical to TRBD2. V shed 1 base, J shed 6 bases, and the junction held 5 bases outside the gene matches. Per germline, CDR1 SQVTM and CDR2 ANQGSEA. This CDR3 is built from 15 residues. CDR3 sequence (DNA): TGCAGCGTTGAAGCTGACACTAGCGGGAGCAATGAGCAGTTCTTC. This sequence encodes CSVEADTSGSNEQFF.

The CDR3 region has the DNA TGTGCCAGCTCTCTTAGCGGGAGGGCCCATGAGCAGTTCTTC. Protein product: CASSLSGRAHEQFF. This chain joins TRBV18 and TRBJ2-1; 11 bases are a match to TRBD2. V was clipped by 6 bases and J by 8 bases; unmatched bases: 6. This CDR3 region has 14 residues. CDR1 and CDR2 from the germline V gene are KGHSH and LQKENI.

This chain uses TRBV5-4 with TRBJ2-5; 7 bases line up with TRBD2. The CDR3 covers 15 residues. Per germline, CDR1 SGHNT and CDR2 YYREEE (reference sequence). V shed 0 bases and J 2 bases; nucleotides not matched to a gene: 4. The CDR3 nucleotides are TGTGCCAGCAGCTTGGCTAGCGGTGTTCAAGAGACCCAGTACTTC. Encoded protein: CASSLASGVQETQYF.

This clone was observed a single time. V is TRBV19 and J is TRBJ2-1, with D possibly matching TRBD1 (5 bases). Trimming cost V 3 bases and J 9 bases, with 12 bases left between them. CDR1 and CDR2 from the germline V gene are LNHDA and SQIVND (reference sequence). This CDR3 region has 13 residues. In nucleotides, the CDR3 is TGTGCCAGTAGTATTCTAGGGGCAGGTGAGCAGTTCTTC. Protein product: CASSILGAGEQFF.

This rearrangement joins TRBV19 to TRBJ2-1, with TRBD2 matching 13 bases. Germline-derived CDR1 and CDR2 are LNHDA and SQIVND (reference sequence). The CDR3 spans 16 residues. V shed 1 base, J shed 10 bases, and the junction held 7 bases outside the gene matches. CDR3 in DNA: TGTGCCAGTAGTATAGTGCGGACTAGCGGGAGCGGCGAGCAGTTCTTC. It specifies CASSIVRTSGSGEQFF.

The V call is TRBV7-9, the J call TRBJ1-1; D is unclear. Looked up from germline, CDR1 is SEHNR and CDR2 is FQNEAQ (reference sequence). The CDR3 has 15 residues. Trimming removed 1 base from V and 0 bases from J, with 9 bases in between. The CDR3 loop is CASSLGMEVNTEAFF. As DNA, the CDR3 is TGTGCCAGCAGCTTAGGAATGGAGGTGAACACTGAAGCTTTCTTT.

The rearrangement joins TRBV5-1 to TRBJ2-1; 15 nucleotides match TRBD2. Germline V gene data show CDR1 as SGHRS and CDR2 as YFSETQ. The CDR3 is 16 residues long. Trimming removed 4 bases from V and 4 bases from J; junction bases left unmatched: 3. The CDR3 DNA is TGCGCCAGCAGCCCGGGACTAGCGGGAGGTTACAATGAGCAGTTCTTC. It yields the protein CASSPGLAGGYNEQFF.

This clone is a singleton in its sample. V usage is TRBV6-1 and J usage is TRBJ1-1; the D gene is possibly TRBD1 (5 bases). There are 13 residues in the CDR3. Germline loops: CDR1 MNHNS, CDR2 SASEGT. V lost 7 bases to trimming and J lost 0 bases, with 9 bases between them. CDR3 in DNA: TGTGCCAGCAAGACAGCAATGAACACTGAAGCTTTCTTT. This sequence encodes CASKTAMNTEAFF.

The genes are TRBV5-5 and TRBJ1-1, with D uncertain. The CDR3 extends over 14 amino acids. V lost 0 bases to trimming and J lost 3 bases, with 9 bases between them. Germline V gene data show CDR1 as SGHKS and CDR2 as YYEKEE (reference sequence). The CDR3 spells CASSLVVGDTEAFF. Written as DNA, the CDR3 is TGTGCCAGCAGCTTGGTGGTCGGGGACACTGAAGCTTTCTTT.

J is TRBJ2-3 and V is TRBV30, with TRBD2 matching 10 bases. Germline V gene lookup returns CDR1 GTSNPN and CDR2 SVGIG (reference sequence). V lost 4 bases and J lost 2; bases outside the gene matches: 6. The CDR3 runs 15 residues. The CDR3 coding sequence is TGTGCCTGGACACGAGCGGGAGGGCCCACAGATACGCAGTATTTT. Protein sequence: CAWTRAGGPTDTQYF. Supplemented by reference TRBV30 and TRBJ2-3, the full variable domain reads SQTIHQWPATLVQPVGSPLSLECTVEGTSNPNLYWYRQAAGRGLQLLFYSVGIGQISSEVPQNLSASRPQDRQFILSSKKLLLSDSGFYLCAWTRAGGPTDTQYFGPGTRLTVL.

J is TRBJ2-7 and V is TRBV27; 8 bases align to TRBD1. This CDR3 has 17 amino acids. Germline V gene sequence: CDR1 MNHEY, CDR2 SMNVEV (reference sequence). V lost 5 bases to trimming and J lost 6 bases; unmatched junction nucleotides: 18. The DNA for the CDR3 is TGTGCCAGCAGTCCCTCCTTTGGACAGGGAAGAGAGGGCGAGCAGTACTTC. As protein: CASSPSFGQGREGEQYF.

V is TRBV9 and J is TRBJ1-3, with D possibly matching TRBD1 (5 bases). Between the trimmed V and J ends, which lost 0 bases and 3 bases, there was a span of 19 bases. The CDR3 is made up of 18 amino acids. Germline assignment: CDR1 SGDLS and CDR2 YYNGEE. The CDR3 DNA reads TGTGCCAGCAGCGTAGGAGGCCCCGCGGGGACGGGTGGAAACACCATATATTTT. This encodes CASSVGGPAGTGGNTIYF.

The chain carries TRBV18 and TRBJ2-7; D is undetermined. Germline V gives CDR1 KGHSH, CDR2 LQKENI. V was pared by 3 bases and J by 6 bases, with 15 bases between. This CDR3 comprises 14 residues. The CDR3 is CASSPPSLLGEQYF. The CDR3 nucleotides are TGTGCCAGCTCACCGCCAAGCCTCCTTGGCGAGCAGTACTTC.

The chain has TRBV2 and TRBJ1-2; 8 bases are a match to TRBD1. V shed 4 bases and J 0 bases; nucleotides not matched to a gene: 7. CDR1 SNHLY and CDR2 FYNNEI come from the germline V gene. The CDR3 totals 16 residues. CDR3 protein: CASSGQGRGPNYGYTF. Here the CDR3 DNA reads TGTGCCAGCAGTGGACAGGGGAGGGGACCTAACTATGGCTACACCTTC.

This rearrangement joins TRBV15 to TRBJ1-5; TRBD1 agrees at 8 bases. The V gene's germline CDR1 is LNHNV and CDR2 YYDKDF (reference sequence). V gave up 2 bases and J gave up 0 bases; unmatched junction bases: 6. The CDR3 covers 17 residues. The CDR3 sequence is CATSRSDRANSNQPQHF. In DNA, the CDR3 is TGTGCCACCAGCAGATCGGACAGGGCCAATAGCAATCAGCCCCAGCATTTT.

DNA of the CDR3: TGTGCCTGGCGACAGGCTTATGAGCAGTTCTTC. Protein product: CAWRQAYEQFF. The rearrangement joins TRBV30 to TRBJ2-1; a possible D gene is TRBD1 (6 bases). Trimming left V 5 bases short and J 8 bases short, with 10 bases between. The CDR3 is 11 residues long. The germline V gene encodes CDR1 GTSNPN and CDR2 SVGIG (reference sequence).

Here the CDR3 DNA reads TGTGCCAGCAGTCGCCCAGGGGAGCAGGAAAAACTGTTTTTT. Amino acid sequence: CASSRPGEQEKLFF. The chain has TRBV27 and TRBJ1-4; D possibly corresponds to TRBD1 (6 bases). Per the germline V gene, CDR1 is MNHEY and CDR2 is SMNVEV (reference sequence). The CDR3 has 14 residues. The V end lost 5 bases, the J end lost 8 bases, and 15 bases lay between the germline ends.

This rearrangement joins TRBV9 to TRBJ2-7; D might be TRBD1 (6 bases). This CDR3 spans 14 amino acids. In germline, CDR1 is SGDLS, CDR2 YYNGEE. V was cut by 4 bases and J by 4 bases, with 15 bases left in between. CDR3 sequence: CASSLGTQPYEQYF. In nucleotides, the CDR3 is TGTGCCAGCAGCCTCGGGACACAACCTTACGAGCAGTACTTC.

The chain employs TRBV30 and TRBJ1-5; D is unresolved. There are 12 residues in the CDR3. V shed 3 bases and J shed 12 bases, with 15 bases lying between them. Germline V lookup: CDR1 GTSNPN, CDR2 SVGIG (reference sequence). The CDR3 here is CAWSAPGSLQHF. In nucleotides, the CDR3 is TGTGCCTGGAGCGCTCCCGGTTCGCTCCAGCATTTT.

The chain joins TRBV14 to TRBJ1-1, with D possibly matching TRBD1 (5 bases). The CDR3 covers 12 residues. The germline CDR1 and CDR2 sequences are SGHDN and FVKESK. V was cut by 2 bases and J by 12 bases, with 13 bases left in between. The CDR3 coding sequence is TGTGCCAGCAGCCAACAGGGTAGGATAACTTTCTTT. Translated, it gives CASSQQGRITFF.

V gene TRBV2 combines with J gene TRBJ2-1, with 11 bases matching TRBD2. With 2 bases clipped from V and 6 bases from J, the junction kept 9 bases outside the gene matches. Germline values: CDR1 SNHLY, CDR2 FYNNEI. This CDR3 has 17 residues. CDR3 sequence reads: CASSESELAGDGNEQFF. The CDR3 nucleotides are TGTGCCAGCAGTGAAAGTGAACTAGCGGGAGATGGCAATGAGCAGTTCTTC. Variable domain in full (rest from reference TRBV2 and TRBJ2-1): EPEVTQTPSHQVTQMGQEVILRCVPISNHLYFYWYRQILGQKVEFLVSFYNNEISEKSEIFDDQFSVERPDGSNFTLKIRSTKLEDSAMYFCASSESELAGDGNEQFFGPGTRLTVL.

The CDR3 bases are TGTGCCAGCAGTGGGACGGGGGGCGGAAACACCATATATTTT. It translates to CASSGTGGGNTIYF. The chain recombines TRBV6-1 with TRBJ1-3; D perhaps matches TRBD1 (6 bases). The germline CDR1 and CDR2 sequences are MNHNS and SASEGT. Trimming stripped 4 bases from V and 4 bases from J, with 11 bases between. This CDR3 comprises 14 residues.

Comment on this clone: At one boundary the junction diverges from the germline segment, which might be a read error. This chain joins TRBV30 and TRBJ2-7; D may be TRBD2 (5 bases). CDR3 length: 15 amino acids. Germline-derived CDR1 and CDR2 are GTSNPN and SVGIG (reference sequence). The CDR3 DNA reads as TGTGCCTGGAGTGGGGAGCTGGGTGTCTCCCACGAGCAGTACTTC. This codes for CAWSGELGVSHEQYF.